Reported below is one T cell receptor (beta chain). The target antigen is unknown. In blood CD8+ and CD4+ T cells, TCR beta underwent sequencing. Per germline, CDR1 SGHVS and CDR2 FNYEAQ. The length of the CDR3 is 16 residues. Trimming stripped 8 bases from V and 6 bases from J, with 23 bases between. This entry is derived from a study of CD8 T cells in Susac syndrome. Points from the study as a whole: Acknowledgment was made by the study that its TCR sequencing and HLA analysis involved a relatively small number of individuals.

An amount of RNA that ranged from about 0.45 to 1 ug was reverse transcribed with random hexamers. MiXCR was run by TCRdb on the immunoSEQ multiplex PCR reads, yielding one entry per CDR3 protein. The sample consists of just over 150,000 distinct CDR3 sequences, 85% to 95% of them appearing once. The genes are TRBV7-6 and TRBJ2-1; D might be TRBD1 or TRBD2, each matching 5 bases. This clonotype originated in a human donor with multiple sclerosis. The specimen was CD8+ T cells from PBMCs. This CDR3 reads CASGPVGLARINEQFF. The CDR3 nucleotides are TGTGCCAGCGGGCCGGTGGGGCTAGCCAGGATCAATGAGCAGTTCTTC.